Listed here are 27 T cell receptor beta chains from one sample, sequenced in a study of T cell changes during pregnancy in multiple sclerosis. Only in-frame clones appear in the TCRdb table, and some are missing; sequencing was by immunoSEQ multiplex PCR. The sample includes about 29,000 clones, just over 90% seen only once; the top ten take roughly 6.2%. The sample in question was CD8+ T cells from peripheral blood mononuclear cells, obtained before pregnancy. These receptors originate from a female donor with multiple sclerosis, enrolled in a pregnancy study.

The CDR3 DNA follows: TGTGCCAGCAGTCCGGGACAGGAGGGAAACGAGCAGTACTTC. This sequence encodes CASSPGQEGNEQYF. V and J are TRBV6-5 and TRBJ2-7; 8 bases align to TRBD1. This CDR3 has 14 amino acids. The ends lost 5 bases at V and 5 bases at J; junction bases unmatched: 8. Germline-derived CDR1 and CDR2 are MNHEY and SVGAGI.

V gene TRBV7-2 combines with J gene TRBJ1-1, with TRBD1 as a possible D gene (5 bases). Between the trimmed V and J ends, which lost 1 base and 0 bases, there was a span of 9 bases. Germline lookup yields CDR1 SGHTA and CDR2 FQGNSA. The CDR3 is made up of 15 amino acids. The CDR3 nucleotides read TGTGCCAGCAGCTTAGTTGGGGGGGTGAACACTGAAGCTTTCTTT. It yields the protein CASSLVGGVNTEAFF.

The gene calls are TRBV13 and TRBJ2-2; TRBD1 matches at 9 bases. The V and J ends lost 4 bases and 7 bases, in that order; junction bases with no gene match: 7. From germline, CDR1 is PRHDT and CDR2 FYEKMQ (reference sequence). This CDR3 has 15 amino acids. CDR3 DNA sequence: TGTGCCAGCAGCTGGGGACAGGGCGACCTCGGGGAGCTGTTTTTT. This gives the protein CASSWGQGDLGELFF. Full variable domain (remainder filled in from reference TRBV13 and TRBJ2-2): AAGVIQSPRHLIKEKRETATLKCYPIPRHDTVYWYQQGPGQDPQFLISFYEKMQSDKGSIPDRFSAQQFSDYHSELNMSSLELGDSALYFCASSWGQGDLGELFFGEGSRLTVL.

CDR3 loop: CASSLTSGRDEETQYF. Here the CDR3 DNA reads TGTGCCAGCAGTTTAACAAGCGGGAGGGACGAAGAGACCCAGTACTTC. The chain is built from TRBV28 and TRBJ2-5; 10 nucleotides align to TRBD2. The CDR3 has 16 residues. Germline assignment: CDR1 MDHEN and CDR2 SYDVKM. V shed 2 bases, J shed 3 bases, and the junction held 6 bases outside the gene matches.

This clone was detected once. The chain recombines TRBV9 with TRBJ1-2; the match to TRBD1 covers 8 bases. Germline trimming cut 3 bases from V and 4 bases from J; bases unmatched to any gene: 2. CDR3 size: 13 residues. Germline V CDR1 and CDR2: SGDLS, YYNGEE. The CDR3: CASSEGTGYGYTF. The DNA of the CDR3 is TGTGCCAGCAGCGAAGGGACAGGCTATGGCTACACCTTC. Using reference TRBV9 and TRBJ1-2 for the parts outside the CDR3, the full variable domain is DSGVTQTPKHLITATGQRVTLRCSPRSGDLSVYWYQQSLDQGLQFLIQYYNGEERAKGNILERFSAQQFPDLHSELNLSSLELGDSALYFCASSEGTGYGYTFGSGTRLTVV.

The rearrangement uses TRBV7-2 and TRBJ2-5; 7 positions match TRBD2. CDR1 is SGHTA, CDR2 FQGNSA, per germline. The CDR3 is made up of 15 amino acids. Trimming cost V 3 bases and J 1 base; bases outside gene matches: 5. DNA for the CDR3: TGTGCCAGCAGCTTCCCGGGGGGTCTCCAAGAGACCCAGTACTTC. Protein product: CASSFPGGLQETQYF.

The genes are TRBV7-6 and TRBJ1-2; 12 bases are shared with TRBD1. CDR1 and CDR2 (germline): SGHVS, FNYEAQ. The J segment lost 4 bases and the V segment lost 3 bases, leaving 15 bases of the junction unmatched. The CDR3 has 19 amino acids. Here the CDR3 reads CASSLRPPWDRGLGYGYTF. CDR3 sequence (DNA): TGTGCCAGCAGCTTGCGCCCCCCGTGGGACAGGGGGCTGGGCTATGGCTACACCTTC.

The chain recombines TRBV11-3 with TRBJ2-7, with 10 bases that match TRBD2. Per germline, CDR1 SGHNT and CDR2 YENEEA. Unmatched junction bases numbered 7, after V lost 2 bases and J lost 6 bases. The CDR3 extends over 15 amino acids. The CDR3 region has the DNA TGTGCCAGCAGCTTACAAGCGGGAGGGTCGTTCGAGCAGTACTTC. Its protein is CASSLQAGGSFEQYF.

J is TRBJ2-5 and V is TRBV5-6, with a possible D match to TRBD1 (5 bases). Germline V CDR1 and CDR2: SGHDT, YYEEEE. Between the trimmed V and J ends, which lost 0 bases and 8 bases, there was a span of 14 bases. The CDR3 contains 14 residues. CDR3 sequence (DNA): TGTGCCAGCAGCTTGGGCGGTGTTTGGGGCACCCAGTACTTC. Translation gives CASSLGGVWGTQYF.

The chain combines TRBV13 with TRBJ1-2; tentatively, D is TRBD1 (5 bases). The CDR3 length is 11 residues. V lost 5 bases and J 7 bases, leaving 8 bases between the germline ends. Per germline, CDR1 PRHDT and CDR2 FYEKMQ (reference sequence). The CDR3 region is CASSRGSGYTF. CDR3 DNA: TGTGCCAGCAGCAGGGGCAGTGGCTACACCTTC.

J is TRBJ1-1 and V is TRBV9; unclear D gene. CDR1 is SGDLS, CDR2 YYNGEE, per germline. The CDR3 is 15 residues long. The V gene lost 0 bases and the J gene lost 0 bases, with 9 bases spanning the gap. CDR3 sequence (DNA): TGTGCCAGCAGCGTAGGGCAGGCCCTGAACACTGAAGCTTTCTTT. Encoded protein: CASSVGQALNTEAFF.

The gene calls are TRBV5-1 and TRBJ2-7, with 7 bases aligning to TRBD1. Germline CDR1 reads SGHRS; CDR2 reads YFSETQ. CDR3 length: 13 amino acids. V shed 5 bases and J 2 bases; nucleotides not matched to a gene: 4. CDR3 sequence: CASRDTGAYEQYF. DNA for the CDR3: TGCGCCAGCAGGGACACAGGGGCCTACGAGCAGTACTTC.

This clone was detected a few times. The gene calls are TRBV4-2 and TRBJ2-3, with 9 bases matching TRBD1. Germline CDR1 reads LGHNA; CDR2 reads YNFKEQ. V was clipped by 0 bases and J by 4 bases; unmatched bases: 5. The length of the CDR3 is 16 residues. The CDR3 coding sequence is TGTGCCAGCAGCCAAGAGATGGGGACAGGGCCAGATACGCAGTATTTT. Residues: CASSQEMGTGPDTQYF.

The chain is built from TRBV29-1 and TRBJ2-2, with 12 bases identical to TRBD2. This CDR3 has 16 amino acids. With 5 bases clipped from V and 6 bases from J, the junction kept 10 bases outside the gene matches. Germline V gives CDR1 SQVTM, CDR2 ANQGSEA. The CDR3 reads CSVYWASGRVAGELFF. The CDR3 nucleotides are TGCAGCGTTTATTGGGCTAGCGGGAGGGTGGCCGGGGAGCTGTTTTTT.

The chain uses TRBV10-3 and TRBJ2-2; tentatively, D is TRBD1 (5 bases). Germline V CDR1 and CDR2: ENHRY, SYGVKD. V lost 8 bases, J lost 5 bases, and 15 bases lay in between. This CDR3 is 14 amino acids long. The CDR3 DNA reads TGTGCCATCGGTTCGCAGGGCGGAACCGGGGAGCTGTTTTTT. Translating it yields CAIGSQGGTGELFF.

The chain couples TRBV28 to TRBJ2-7; no clear D. Germline V gives CDR1 MDHEN, CDR2 SYDVKM. The CDR3 spans 12 residues. Deletions cut 2 bases from V and 3 bases from J, with 5 bases between. The CDR3 loop reads CASSLSSYEQYF. The CDR3 DNA follows: TGTGCCAGCAGTTTAAGTAGCTACGAGCAGTACTTC.

This sequence joins TRBV29-1 and TRBJ2-1; 8 positions match TRBD2. The CDR3 runs to 13 residues. V lost 5 bases and J lost 4; bases outside the gene matches: 4. CDR1 is SQVTM and CDR2 is ANQGSEA in the germline V gene. This chain's CDR3 is CSVSGGLYNEQFF. Here the CDR3 DNA reads TGCAGCGTTAGCGGGGGTCTTTACAATGAGCAGTTCTTC.

The chain is built from TRBV28 and TRBJ2-2, with TRBD1 matching 7 bases. From germline, CDR1 is MDHEN and CDR2 SYDVKM. CDR3 size: 15 residues. Trimming took 9 bases from V and 2 from J; bases not matched to a gene: 9. The CDR3 DNA reads TGTGCCAGTAAAACAGGGGTCAGAAACACCGGGGAGCTGTTTTTT. Encoded protein: CASKTGVRNTGELFF.

The V gene is TRBV7-8, the J gene TRBJ2-1, with TRBD2 matching over 8 bases. There are 16 residues in the CDR3. Germline V gene sequence: CDR1 SGHVS, CDR2 FQNEAQ. Trimming at V came to 1 base and at J to 8 bases, leaving 10 bases not matched to a gene. The CDR3 spells CASSLGPAGAGDEQFF. DNA for the CDR3: TGTGCCAGCAGCTTAGGTCCAGCGGGAGCCGGGGATGAGCAGTTCTTC.

V and J are TRBV6-1 and TRBJ2-1; D is perhaps TRBD1 (5 bases). The germline V gene encodes CDR1 MNHNS and CDR2 SASEGT. V was trimmed by 3 bases and J by 0 bases, leaving 9 bases between them. The CDR3 spans 15 residues. The CDR3 reads CASSDGAGSYNEQFF. The CDR3 DNA follows: TGTGCCAGCAGTGATGGGGCTGGCTCCTACAATGAGCAGTTCTTC.

The V gene is TRBV19, the J gene TRBJ2-7; TRBD1 matches 9 bases. This CDR3 is built from 15 residues. The J segment lost 3 bases and the V segment lost 4 bases, leaving 7 bases of the junction unmatched. Germline lookup yields CDR1 LNHDA and CDR2 SQIVND (reference sequence). In DNA, the CDR3 is TGTGCCAGTAGTAAACCGGGACAGGGTAGCTACGAGCAGTACTTC. Protein product: CASSKPGQGSYEQYF.

This chain's CDR3 is CASSIIGLAGPQGDNEQFF. The CDR3 bases are TGTGCCAGCTCAATCATAGGACTAGCGGGTCCTCAGGGAGACAATGAGCAGTTCTTC. The rearrangement joins TRBV18 to TRBJ2-1, with TRBD2 matching 11 bases. This CDR3 region has 19 residues. J gave up 5 bases and V 5 bases, and 17 bases lay outside the gene matches. Germline V lookup: CDR1 KGHSH, CDR2 LQKENI.

The chain combines TRBV7-6 with TRBJ2-6, with a possible D match to TRBD2 (6 bases). Germline V gene sequence: CDR1 SGHVS, CDR2 FNYEAQ. V was shortened by 6 bases and J by 1 base, with 10 bases between the two germline ends. This CDR3 is 15 amino acids long. This CDR3 is CASSGGVSGANVLTF. The CDR3 DNA reads TGTGCCAGCAGTGGCGGGGTGTCTGGGGCCAACGTCCTGACTTTC.

The chain carries TRBV20-1 and TRBJ1-2; no definite D call. Between the trimmed V and J ends, which lost 0 bases and 6 bases, there was a span of 5 bases. Germline CDR1 is DFQATT and CDR2 is SNEGSKA (reference sequence). This CDR3 is 11 amino acids long. For the CDR3, the DNA is TGCAGTGCTAGAGATCTAGATGGCTACACCTTC. Amino acid sequence: CSARDLDGYTF.

V is TRBV5-4 and J is TRBJ2-7; 10 nucleotides agree with TRBD1. The CDR3 runs to 13 residues. The germline CDR1 and CDR2 sequences are SGHNT and YYREEE (reference sequence). The V gene end was trimmed by 3 bases and the J gene end by 3 bases; junction bases not matched to a gene: 0. Written as DNA, the CDR3 is TGTGCCAGCAGCTGGGACAGGGGCTACGAGCAGTACTTC. Translated, it gives CASSWDRGYEQYF.

This clone was seen once. V is TRBV19 and J is TRBJ2-7; D may be TRBD2 (5 bases). Trimming took 5 bases from V and 0 from J, leaving 11 bases between them. Germline CDR1 is LNHDA and CDR2 is SQIVND (reference sequence). The CDR3 is 14 amino acids. CDR3 nucleotides: TGTGCCAGTAGTGAACGGGGTAGCTCCTACGAGCAGTACTTC. This codes for CASSERGSSYEQYF.

The chain combines TRBV7-2 with TRBJ2-3, with D maybe TRBD2 (6 bases). The CDR3 is 17 residues long. Deletions cut 8 bases from V and 1 base from J, with 22 bases between. Germline CDR1 is SGHTA and CDR2 is FQGNSA. The CDR3 nucleotides are TGTGCCAGCCAGGAGGGGCGGGATAGGTTGGGCACAGATACGCAGTATTTT. Its translation: CASQEGRDRLGTDTQYF.